This T cell receptor beta chain was found in a study of OX40 agonist ivuxolimab in advanced cancers. Of note for this clone: An end of the junction differs from the germline gene, which may be a read error.

With autoimmune disease history or systemic immunosuppression, patients were excluded. Produced via immunoSEQ multiplex PCR; TCRdb's table is partial and in-frame only. Found here are about 61,000 clones, approximately 77% of them singletons; the top ten hold more than 0.4%. Germline CDR1 reads MNHEY; CDR2 reads SVGAGI. The CDR3 sequence is 15 residues long. V usage is TRBV6-5 and J usage is TRBJ1-4, with TRBD1 as a possible D gene (5 bases). This sequence was found in an adult with an advanced solid tumor such as melanoma, head and neck, liver or kidney cancer. The sample consisted of CD4+ or CD8+ T cells sorted from blood, taken in a trial of the OX40 agonist ivuxolimab. CDR3 sequence reads: CASSYSGRANEKLFF. CDR3 coding DNA: TGTGCCAGCAGCTACTCAGGGCGGGCTAATGAAAAACTGTTTTTT.